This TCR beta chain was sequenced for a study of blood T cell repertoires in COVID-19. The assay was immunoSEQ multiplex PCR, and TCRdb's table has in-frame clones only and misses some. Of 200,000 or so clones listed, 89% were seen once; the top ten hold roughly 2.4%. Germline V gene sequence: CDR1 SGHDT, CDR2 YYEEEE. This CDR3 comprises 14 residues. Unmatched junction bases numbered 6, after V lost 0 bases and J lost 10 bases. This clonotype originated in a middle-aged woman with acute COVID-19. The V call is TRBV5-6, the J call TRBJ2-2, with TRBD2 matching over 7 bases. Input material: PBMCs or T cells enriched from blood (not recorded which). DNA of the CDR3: TGTGCCAGCAGCTTGGAACGACTAGCAGTGGAGCTGTTTTTT. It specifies CASSLERLAVELFF.